This TCR beta chain came from a study of graft-versus-host responses after intestinal transplantation. Turning to the study itself: For approximately three years after anti-thymocyte globulin induction, all recipients took tacrolimus and steroids. Study-wide results and limits: Present in recipient marrow, GvH clones included some that appeared first in ileum or blood. Early declines in HvG clones that occurred post-transplant were associated with peak circulating GvH clone levels.

Comment on this clone: Its specificity is not known. The conserved final phenylalanine or tryptophan is absent from the CDR3, which likely points to a read error.

Using immunoSEQ multiplex PCR, the repertoire was profiled, and TCRdb retains in-frame clones only, with some absent. This table holds tens of thousands of clones, around 89% found once. The CDR3 covers 14 residues. Trimming removed 5 bases from V and 3 bases from J, with 14 bases in between. Germline CDR1 is MNHNS and CDR2 is SASEGT. Sequences were derived from unstimulated CD8+ T cells sorted from spleen or lymph node cells, sampled before intestinal transplant. The TCR originated in a human donor who received an intestinal transplant. The chain links TRBV6-1 to TRBJ2-7; perhaps TRBD1 as D (6 bases). The chain's CDR3 is CASSLTGEFYEQYL. CDR3 DNA: TGTGCCAGCAGTTTGACAGGAGAATTCTACGAGCAGTACCTC.